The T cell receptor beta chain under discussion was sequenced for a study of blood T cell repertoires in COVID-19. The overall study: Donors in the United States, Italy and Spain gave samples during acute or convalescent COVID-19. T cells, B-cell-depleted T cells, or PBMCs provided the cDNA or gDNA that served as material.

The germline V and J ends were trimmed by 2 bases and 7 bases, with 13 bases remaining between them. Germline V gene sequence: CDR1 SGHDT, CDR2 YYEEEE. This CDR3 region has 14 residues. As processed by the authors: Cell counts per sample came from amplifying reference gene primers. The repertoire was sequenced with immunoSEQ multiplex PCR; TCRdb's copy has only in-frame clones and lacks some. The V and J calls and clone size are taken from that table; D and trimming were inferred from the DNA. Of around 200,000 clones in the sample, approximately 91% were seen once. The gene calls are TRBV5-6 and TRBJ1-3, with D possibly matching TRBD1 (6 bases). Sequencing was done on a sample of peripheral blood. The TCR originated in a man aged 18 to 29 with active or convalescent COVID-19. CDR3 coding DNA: TGTGCCAGCAGCTTCGTCACAGGGCCCAACACCATATATTTT. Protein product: CASSFVTGPNTIYF. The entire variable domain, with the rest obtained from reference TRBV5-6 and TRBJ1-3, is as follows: DAGVTQSPTHLIKTRGQQVTLRCSPKSGHDTVSWYQQALGQGPQFIFQYYEEEERQRGNFPDRFSGHQFPNYSSELNVNALLLGDSALYLCASSFVTGPNTIYFGEGSWLTVV.